Listed here is a single T cell receptor beta chain. Its antigen specificity is not known. The record has no base qualities; no much larger clone is one base away. Patients with autoimmune disease history or receiving systemic immunosuppression were excluded from the trial. Peripheral blood for TCR sequencing was collected from all dose cohorts at baseline, on cycle 4 day 1, and on cycle 7 day 1. Samples came from an open-label, multicenter, first-in-human phase I dose-escalation trial of ivuxolimab. Adults with locally advanced or metastatic head and neck squamous cell, hepatocellular, melanoma or renal cell carcinoma were enrolled in the trial. Before TCR sequencing, CD4+ T cells and CD8+ T cells from peripheral blood were sorted into separate populations. The germline V gene provides CDR1 SGHTA and CDR2 FQGTGA. A distance of 9 bases separates the germline ends of V and J, which lose 1 base and 3 bases respectively. The CDR3 runs 14 amino acids, cysteine and phenylalanine included. Just CDR3 DNA is preserved here, 42 bases in frame from base 1.

This record belongs to a study of OX40 agonist ivuxolimab in advanced cancers. Study-level background: Ivuxolimab, which targeted the costimulatory receptor OX40 (CD134), was an agonistic, fully human IgG2 monoclonal antibody. Intravenous ivuxolimab was administered to patients every 2 weeks at six dose levels: 0.01, 0.1, 0.3, 1.5, 3 and 10 mg/kg. Of the 50 to 55 patients in dose escalation, 19 had hepatocellular carcinoma, some 15 had melanoma, 9 had renal cell carcinoma and 9 had head and neck cancer. In the dose-escalation cohort, roughly 80% of patients were male, and the mean age was approximately 60 years, with a range of 23 to 79. Prior anti-PD-1, anti-PD-L1 or anti-CTLA-4 therapy was permitted, and about two fifths of dose-escalation patients had received checkpoint inhibitors. Partial responses occurred in three dose-escalation patients: two with cutaneous melanoma and one with hepatocellular carcinoma. Peripheral TCRbeta sequencing was intended to test whether TCR sequence diversity was altered and clonal T-cell expansion was caused by ivuxolimab. The paper reports the monotherapy dose-escalation portion (N of about 54 patients) of the phase I ivuxolimab trial. Study-wide conclusions, independent of this receptor: After ivuxolimab, more expanded clones were found on average in CD8+ T cells than in CD4+ T cells. Antigen specificity was not determined for the clonally expanded peripheral T cells. Low levels of normalized T-cell clonal expansion were also seen in some patients who did not respond. Partial responders in the 0.1-3.0 mg/kg groups had among the lowest normalized peripheral clonal expansion, especially among CD8+ T cells. At doses of 0.1 to 3.0 mg/kg, clonal expansion of both CD4+ and CD8+ blood T cells was observed from baseline to week 6.

Genomic DNA was isolated from the sorted cells so that the TCRbeta CDR3 region could be sequenced. The immunoSEQ Assay was used for sequencing of TCRbeta CDR3 regions. As stored in TCRdb, this immuneACCESS dataset retains in-frame rearrangements with V and J assigned. A fraction of the clones does not appear; measured against another copy, unresolved V genes explain less than half of the discrepancy, and the remainder lacks a known reason. The sample table contains over 35,000 clones; only one count was recorded for under 90% of them. The ten largest account for roughly 23% of the sample. The chain was built from TRBV7-3 and TRBJ1-1; TRBD1 is a possible D gene, resting on 6 matching bases. The clonotype comes from an adult with an advanced solid tumor such as melanoma, head and neck, liver or kidney cancer. The sequenced sample was CD4+ or CD8+ T cells sorted from blood, obtained in a trial of the OX40 agonist ivuxolimab. The CDR3 corresponds to CASSLNRADTEAFF. At the DNA level, the sequence is TGTGCCAGCAGCTTAAACAGGGCGGACACTGAAGCTTTCTTT.